Described below is a single TCR beta chain sequence and its context. Trimming left V 7 bases short and J 0 bases short, with 10 bases between. The CDR3 has 14 amino acids. Per germline, CDR1 MDHEN and CDR2 SYDVKM. This record comes from a study of blood T cell repertoires in COVID-19. Study-wide context: COVID-19 samples collected from the United States, Italy and Spain covered acute and convalescent phases. The cDNA or gDNA used as material had been derived from T cells, B-cell-depleted T cells, or PBMCs.

Original data processing: For nucleated cells, counts were estimated from reference gene primer amplification. Measured with immunoSEQ multiplex PCR; TCRdb has only the in-frame clones, and not every one. The V and J calls and the clone size are those of that table, but D and trimming were determined from the DNA. In the table there are about 110,000 clones, around 83% of which are singletons. The chain is built from TRBV28 and TRBJ2-1; D gene ambiguous. The sequencing input was peripheral blood. The sequence was obtained from a man aged 35-49 years with acute or convalescent COVID-19. The DNA of the CDR3 is TGTGCCAGCACCTCGCTGAGCTCCTACAATGAGCAGTTCTTC. It specifies CASTSLSSYNEQFF.